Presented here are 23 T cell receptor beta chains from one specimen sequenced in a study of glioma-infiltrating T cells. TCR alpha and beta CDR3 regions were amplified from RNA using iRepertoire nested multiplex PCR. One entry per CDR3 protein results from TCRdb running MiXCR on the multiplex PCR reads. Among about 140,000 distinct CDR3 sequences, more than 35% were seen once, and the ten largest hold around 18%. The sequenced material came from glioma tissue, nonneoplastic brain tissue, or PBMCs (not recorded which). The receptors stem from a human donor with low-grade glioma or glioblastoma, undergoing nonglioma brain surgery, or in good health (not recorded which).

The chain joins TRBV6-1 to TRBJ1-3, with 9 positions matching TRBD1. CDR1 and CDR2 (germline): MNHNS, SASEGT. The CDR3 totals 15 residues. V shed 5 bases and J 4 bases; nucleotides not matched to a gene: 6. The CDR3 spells CASSNRGQRGNTIYF. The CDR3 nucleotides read TGTGCCAGCAGTAACAGGGGGCAGAGAGGAAACACCATATATTTT.

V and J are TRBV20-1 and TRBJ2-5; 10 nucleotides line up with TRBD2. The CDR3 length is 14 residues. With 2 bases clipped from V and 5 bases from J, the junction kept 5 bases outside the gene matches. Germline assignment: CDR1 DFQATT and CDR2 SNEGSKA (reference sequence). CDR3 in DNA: TGCAGTGCTAGACCCCTAGCGGGAGACGAGACCCAGTACTTC. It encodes CSARPLAGDETQYF.

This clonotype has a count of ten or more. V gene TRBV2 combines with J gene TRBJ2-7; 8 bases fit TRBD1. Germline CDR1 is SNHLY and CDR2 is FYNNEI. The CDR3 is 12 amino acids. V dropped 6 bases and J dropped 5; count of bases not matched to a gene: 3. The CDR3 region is CASRTGEDEQYF. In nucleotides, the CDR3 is TGTGCCAGCAGGACAGGGGAGGACGAGCAGTACTTC.

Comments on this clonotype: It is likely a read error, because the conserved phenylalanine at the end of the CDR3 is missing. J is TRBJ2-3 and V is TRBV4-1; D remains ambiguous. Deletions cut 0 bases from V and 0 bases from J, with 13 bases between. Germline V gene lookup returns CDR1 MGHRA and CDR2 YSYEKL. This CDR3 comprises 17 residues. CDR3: CASSQDRPELSTDTQYS. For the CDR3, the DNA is TGCGCCAGCAGCCAAGATCGTCCGGAGCTCAGCACAGATACGCAGTATTCT.

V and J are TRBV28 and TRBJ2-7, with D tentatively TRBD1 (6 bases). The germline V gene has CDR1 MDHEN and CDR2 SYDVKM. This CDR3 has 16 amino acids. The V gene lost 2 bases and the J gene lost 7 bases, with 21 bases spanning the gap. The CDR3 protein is CASSLDDFREGGEQYF. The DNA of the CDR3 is TGTGCCAGCAGTTTAGACGATTTCCGGGAAGGGGGAGAGCAGTACTTC.

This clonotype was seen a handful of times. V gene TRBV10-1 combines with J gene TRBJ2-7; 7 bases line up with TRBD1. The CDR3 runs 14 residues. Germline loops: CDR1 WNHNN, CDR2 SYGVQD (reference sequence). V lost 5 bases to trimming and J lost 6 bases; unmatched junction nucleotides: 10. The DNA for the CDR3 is TGCGCCAGCAGTCCGAGACAGGGATTCTCCGAGCAGTACTTC. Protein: CASSPRQGFSEQYF.

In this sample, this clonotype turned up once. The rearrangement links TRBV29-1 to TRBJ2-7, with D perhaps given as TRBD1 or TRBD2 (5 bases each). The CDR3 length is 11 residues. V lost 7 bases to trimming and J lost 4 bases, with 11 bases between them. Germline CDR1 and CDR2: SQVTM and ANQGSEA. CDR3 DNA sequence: TGCAGCGATGGGACCGAGTACGAGCAGTACTTC. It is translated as CSDGTEYEQYF.

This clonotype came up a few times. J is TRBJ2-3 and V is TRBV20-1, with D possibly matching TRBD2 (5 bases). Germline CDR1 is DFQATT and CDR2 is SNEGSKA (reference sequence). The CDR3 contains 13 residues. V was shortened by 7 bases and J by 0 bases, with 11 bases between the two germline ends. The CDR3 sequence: CSGSDYSTDTQYF. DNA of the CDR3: TGCAGTGGCAGCGACTACAGCACAGATACGCAGTATTTT.

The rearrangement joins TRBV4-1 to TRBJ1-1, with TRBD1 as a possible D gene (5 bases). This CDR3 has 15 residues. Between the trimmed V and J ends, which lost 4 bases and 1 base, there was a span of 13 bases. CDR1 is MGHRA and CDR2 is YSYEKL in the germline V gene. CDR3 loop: CASSPTGTANTEAFF. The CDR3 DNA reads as TGCGCCAGCAGCCCTACAGGAACAGCGAACACTGAAGCTTTCTTT.

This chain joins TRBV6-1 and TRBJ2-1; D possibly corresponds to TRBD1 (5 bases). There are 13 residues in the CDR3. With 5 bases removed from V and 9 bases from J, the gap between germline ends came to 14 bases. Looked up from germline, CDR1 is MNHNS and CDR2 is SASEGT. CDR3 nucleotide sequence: TGTGCCAGCAGTCGTTTAAGGGGCCTTGAGCAGTTCTTC. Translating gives CASSRLRGLEQFF.

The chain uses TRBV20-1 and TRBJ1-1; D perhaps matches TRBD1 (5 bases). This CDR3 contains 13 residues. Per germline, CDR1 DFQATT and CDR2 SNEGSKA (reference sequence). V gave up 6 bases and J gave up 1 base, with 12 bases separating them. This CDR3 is CSALGPKNTEAFF. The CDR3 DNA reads TGCAGTGCACTGGGACCGAAGAACACTGAAGCTTTCTTT.

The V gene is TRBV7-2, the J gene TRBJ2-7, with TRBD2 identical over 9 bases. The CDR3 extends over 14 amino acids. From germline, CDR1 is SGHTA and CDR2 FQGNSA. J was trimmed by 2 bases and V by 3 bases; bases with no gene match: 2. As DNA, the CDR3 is TGTGCCAGCAGCTTTGGCGGGAGGGCCTACGAGCAGTACTTC. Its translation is CASSFGGRAYEQYF.

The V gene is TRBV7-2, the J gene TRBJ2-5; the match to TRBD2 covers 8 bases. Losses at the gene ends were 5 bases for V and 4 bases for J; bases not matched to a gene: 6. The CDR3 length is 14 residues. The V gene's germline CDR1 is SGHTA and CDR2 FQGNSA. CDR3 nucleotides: TGTGCCAGCAGCCGAAGAGCGGGGGTAGAGACCCAGTACTTC. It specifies CASSRRAGVETQYF.

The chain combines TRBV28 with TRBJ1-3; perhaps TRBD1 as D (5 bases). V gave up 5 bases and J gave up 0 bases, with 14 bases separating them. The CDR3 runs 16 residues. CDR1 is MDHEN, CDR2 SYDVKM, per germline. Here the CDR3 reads CASSPWTGASGNTIYF. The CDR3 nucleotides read TGTGCCAGCAGTCCCTGGACTGGGGCCTCTGGAAACACCATATATTTT.

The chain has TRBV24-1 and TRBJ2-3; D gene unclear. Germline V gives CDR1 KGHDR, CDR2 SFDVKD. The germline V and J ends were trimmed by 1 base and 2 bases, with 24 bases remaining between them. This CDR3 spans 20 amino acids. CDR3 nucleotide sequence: TGTGCCACCAGTGATTTCCCGCCGAAGGAAAGGGATTCCTACACAGATACGCAGTATTTT. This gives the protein CATSDFPPKERDSYTDTQYF.

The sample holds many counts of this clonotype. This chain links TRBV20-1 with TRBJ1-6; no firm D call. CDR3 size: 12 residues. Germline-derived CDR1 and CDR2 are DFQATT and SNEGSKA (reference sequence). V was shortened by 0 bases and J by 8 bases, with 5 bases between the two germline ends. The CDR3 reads CSARDPHSPLHF. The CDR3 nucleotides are TGCAGTGCTAGAGATCCCCATTCACCCCTCCACTTT.

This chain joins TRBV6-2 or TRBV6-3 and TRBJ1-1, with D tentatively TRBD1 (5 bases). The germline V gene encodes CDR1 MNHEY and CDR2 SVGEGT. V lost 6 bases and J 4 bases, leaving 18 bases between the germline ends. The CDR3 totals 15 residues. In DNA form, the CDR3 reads TGTGCCAGCAGCCCGACGGGGGGGTTGGGCACTGAAGCTTTCTTT. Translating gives CASSPTGGLGTEAFF.

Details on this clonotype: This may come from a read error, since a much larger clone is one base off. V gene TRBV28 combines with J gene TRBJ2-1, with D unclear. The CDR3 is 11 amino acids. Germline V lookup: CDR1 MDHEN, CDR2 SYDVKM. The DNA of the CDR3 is TGTGCCAGCACTACCTACAATGAGGAGTTCTTC. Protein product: CASTTYNEEFF.

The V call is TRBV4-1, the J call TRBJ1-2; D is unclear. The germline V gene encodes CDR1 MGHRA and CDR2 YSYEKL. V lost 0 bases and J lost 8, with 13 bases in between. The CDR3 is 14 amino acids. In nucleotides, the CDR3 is TGCGCCAGCAGCCAAGATCTGGAGGTTTCGGGCTACACCTTC. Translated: CASSQDLEVSGYTF.

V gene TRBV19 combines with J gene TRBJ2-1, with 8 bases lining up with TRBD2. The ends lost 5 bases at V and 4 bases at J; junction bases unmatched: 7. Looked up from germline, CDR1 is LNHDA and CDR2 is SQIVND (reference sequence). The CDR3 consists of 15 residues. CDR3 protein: CASSLRGGSYNEQFF. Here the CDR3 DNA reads TGTGCCAGTAGTTTACGGGGGGGTTCATACAATGAGCAGTTCTTC.

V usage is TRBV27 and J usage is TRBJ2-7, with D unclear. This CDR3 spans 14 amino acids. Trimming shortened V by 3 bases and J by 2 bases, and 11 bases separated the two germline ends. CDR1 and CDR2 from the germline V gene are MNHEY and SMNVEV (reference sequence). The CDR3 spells CASSFDRTTYEQYF. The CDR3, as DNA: TGTGCCAGCAGTTTTGATCGAACGACCTACGAGCAGTACTTC.

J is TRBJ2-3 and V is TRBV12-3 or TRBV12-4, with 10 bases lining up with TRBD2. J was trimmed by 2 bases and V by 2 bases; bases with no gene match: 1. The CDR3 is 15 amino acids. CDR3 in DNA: TGTGCCAGCAGTTTAACTAGCGGGAACACAGATACGCAGTATTTT. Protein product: CASSLTSGNTDTQYF.

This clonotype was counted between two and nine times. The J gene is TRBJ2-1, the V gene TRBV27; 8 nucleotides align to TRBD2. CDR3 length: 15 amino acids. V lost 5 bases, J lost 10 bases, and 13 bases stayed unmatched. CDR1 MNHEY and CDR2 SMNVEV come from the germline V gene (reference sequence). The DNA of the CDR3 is TGTGCCAGCAGTCCCTTTATCGGACTAGCAGGAGAGCAGTTCTTC. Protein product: CASSPFIGLAGEQFF.